The text below deals with one T cell receptor beta chain. The antigen remains unidentified. These data are taken from a study of T cells after yellow fever vaccination. Study findings and constraints: When the response was secondary, it was weaker but reached its peak faster, day 5 versus 15. Most clones from primary vaccination were detected again post-booster (roughly 96% CD4, 88% CD8). A limited proportion of clonotypes was detected within both the CD4 and CD8 compartments.

The germline CDR1 and CDR2 sequences are KGHSH and LQKENI. With 5 bases clipped from V and 3 bases from J, the junction kept 6 bases outside the gene matches. This CDR3 has 14 residues. TCR cDNA, made by 5'RACE template switching, carried an added universal primer site and UMIs. TCRdb itself ran the 5' RACE reads through MiXCR, one entry per CDR3 protein. The sample carries hundreds of thousands of distinct CDR3 sequences, around 20% recorded once. The genes are TRBV18 and TRBJ2-5; TRBD1 matches at 7 bases. The sequencing used PBMCs, collected before the yellow fever booster vaccination. This clonotype originated in a man younger than 35 who received the YFV17D yellow fever vaccine. The CDR3 DNA follows: TGTGCCAGCTCATACCGGGACAGAAAAGAGACCCAGTACTTC. This translates into CASSYRDRKETQYF.